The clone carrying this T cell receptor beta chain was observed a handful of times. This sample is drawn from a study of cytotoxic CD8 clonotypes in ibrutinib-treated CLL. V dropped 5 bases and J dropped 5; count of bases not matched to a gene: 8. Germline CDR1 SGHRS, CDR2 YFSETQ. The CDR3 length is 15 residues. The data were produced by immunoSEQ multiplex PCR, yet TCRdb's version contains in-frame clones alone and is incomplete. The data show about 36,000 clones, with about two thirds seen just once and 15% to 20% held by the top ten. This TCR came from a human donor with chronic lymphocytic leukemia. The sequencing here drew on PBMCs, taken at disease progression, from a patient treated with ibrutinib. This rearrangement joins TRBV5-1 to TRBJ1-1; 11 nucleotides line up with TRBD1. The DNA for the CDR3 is TGCGCCAGCAGTCCCCGGACAGGGGGCTTGACTGAAGCTTTCTTT. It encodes CASSPRTGGLTEAFF.